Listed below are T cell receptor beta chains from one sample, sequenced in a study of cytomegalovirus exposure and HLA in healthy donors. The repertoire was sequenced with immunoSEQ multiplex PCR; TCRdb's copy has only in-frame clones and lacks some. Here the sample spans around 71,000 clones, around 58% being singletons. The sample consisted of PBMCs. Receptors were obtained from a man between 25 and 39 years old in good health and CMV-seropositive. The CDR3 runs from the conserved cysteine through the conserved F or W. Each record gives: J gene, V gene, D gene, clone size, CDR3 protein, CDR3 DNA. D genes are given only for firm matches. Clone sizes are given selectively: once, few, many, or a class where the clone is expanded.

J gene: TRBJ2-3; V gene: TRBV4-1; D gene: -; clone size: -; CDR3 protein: CASSQGPGLESDTQYF; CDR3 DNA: TGCGCCAGCAGCCAGGGTCCGGGACTTGAGTCAGATACGCAGTATTTT
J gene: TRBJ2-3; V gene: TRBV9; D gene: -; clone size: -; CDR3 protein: CASSVTHGGPDTQYF; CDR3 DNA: TGTGCCAGCAGCGTTACACATGGAGGGCCAGATACGCAGTATTTT
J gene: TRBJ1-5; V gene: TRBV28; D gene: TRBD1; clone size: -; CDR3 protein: CASKGQWIGSNQPQHF; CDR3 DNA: TGTGCCAGCAAGGGACAGTGGATTGGCAGCAATCAGCCCCAGCATTTT
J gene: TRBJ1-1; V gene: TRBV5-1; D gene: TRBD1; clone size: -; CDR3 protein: CASSRGQGANTEAFF; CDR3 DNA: TGCGCCAGCAGCCGGGGACAGGGTGCCAACACTGAAGCTTTCTTT
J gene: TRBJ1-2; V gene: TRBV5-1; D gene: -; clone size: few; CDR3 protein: CASSLEPGNYGYTF; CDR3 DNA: TGCGCCAGCAGCTTGGAGCCGGGGAACTATGGCTACACCTTC
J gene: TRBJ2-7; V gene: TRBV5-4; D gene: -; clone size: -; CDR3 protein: CASSFGSGEEQYF; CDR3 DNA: TGTGCCAGCAGCTTCGGGTCTGGCGAGGAGCAGTACTTC
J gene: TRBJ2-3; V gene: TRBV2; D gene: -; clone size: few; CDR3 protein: CASLGVPTTDTQYF; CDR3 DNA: TGTGCCAGCCTCGGGGTCCCTACGACAGATACGCAGTATTTT
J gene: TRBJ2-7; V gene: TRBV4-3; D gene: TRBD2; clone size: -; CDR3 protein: CASSQEASGNSYEQYF; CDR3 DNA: TGCGCCAGCAGCCAAGAGGCTAGCGGGAACTCCTACGAGCAGTACTTC
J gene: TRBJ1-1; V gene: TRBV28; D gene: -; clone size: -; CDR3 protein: CASLSPEGNLNTEAFF; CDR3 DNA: TGTGCCAGCCTCAGCCCGGAGGGGAACTTGAACACTGAAGCTTTCTTT
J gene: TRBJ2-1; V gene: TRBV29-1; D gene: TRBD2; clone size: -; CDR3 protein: CSVGGTSGFYEQFF; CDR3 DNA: TGCAGCGTGGGGGGGACTAGCGGGTTCTATGAGCAGTTCTTC
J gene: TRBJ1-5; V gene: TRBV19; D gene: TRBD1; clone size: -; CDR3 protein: CASSIRQGTRISNQPQHF; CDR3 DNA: TGTGCCAGTAGTATTCGACAGGGTACCAGGATTAGCAATCAGCCCCAGCATTTT
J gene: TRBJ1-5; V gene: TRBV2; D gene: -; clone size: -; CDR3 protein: CASSESGVQPQHF; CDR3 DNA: TGTGCCAGCAGTGAGTCAGGGGTTCAGCCCCAGCATTTT
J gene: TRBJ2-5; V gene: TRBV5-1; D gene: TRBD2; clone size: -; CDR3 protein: CASSLAGSGSGETQYF; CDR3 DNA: TGCGCCAGCAGCTTGGCCGGGAGCGGGAGTGGAGAGACCCAGTACTTC
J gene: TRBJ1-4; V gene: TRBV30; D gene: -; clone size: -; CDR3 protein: CAWSAGSYNEKLFF; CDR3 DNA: TGTGCCTGGTCCGCGGGCAGCTATAATGAAAAACTGTTTTTT
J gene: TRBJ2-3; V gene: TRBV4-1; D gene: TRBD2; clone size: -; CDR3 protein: CASRLSRTSGVLSTDTQYF; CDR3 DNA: TGCGCCAGCAGGCTATCAAGGACTAGCGGAGTCCTTAGCACAGATACGCAGTATTTT
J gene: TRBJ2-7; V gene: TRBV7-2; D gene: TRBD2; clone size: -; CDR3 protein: CASSPGRGPAYEQYF; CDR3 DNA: TGTGCCAGCAGCCCGGGGAGGGGCCCAGCCTACGAGCAGTACTTC
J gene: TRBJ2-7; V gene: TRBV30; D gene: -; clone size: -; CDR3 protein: CAWSQMQRLVEQYF; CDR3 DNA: TGTGCCTGGAGTCAGATGCAGCGGTTGGTAGAGCAGTACTTC
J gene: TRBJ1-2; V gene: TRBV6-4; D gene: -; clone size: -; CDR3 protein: CASSRTALSNYGYTF; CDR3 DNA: TGTGCCAGCAGTCGGACAGCCCTATCGAACTATGGCTACACCTTC
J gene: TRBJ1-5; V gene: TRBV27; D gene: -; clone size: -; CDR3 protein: CASRPYEGDDSNQPQHF; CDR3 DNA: TGTGCCAGCAGACCATACGAAGGAGACGATAGCAATCAGCCCCAGCATTTT
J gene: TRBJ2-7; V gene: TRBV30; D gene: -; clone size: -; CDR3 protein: CAWSTLRGGYEQYF; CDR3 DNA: TGTGCCTGGAGCACCCTCAGGGGTGGCTACGAGCAGTACTTC
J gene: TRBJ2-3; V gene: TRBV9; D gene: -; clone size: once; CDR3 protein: CASSVASGFTDTQYF; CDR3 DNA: TGTGCCAGCAGCGTAGCCTCGGGATTCACAGATACGCAGTATTTT
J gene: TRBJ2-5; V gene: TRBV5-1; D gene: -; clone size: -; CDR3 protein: CASSPAWNRISETQYF; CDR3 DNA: TGCGCCAGCAGCCCCGCCTGGAACAGGATTTCAGAGACCCAGTACTTC
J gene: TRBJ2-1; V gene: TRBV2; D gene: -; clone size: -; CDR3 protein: CASNLVANEQFF; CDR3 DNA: TGTGCCAGCAACCTGGTAGCGAATGAGCAGTTCTTC
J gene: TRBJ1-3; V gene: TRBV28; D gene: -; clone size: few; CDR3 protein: CASNLGASRSGNTIYF; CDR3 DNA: TGTGCCAGCAATTTGGGGGCTAGTAGATCTGGAAACACCATATATTTT
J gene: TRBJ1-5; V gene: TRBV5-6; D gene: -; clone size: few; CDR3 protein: CASSRYNQPQHF; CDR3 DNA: TGTGCCAGCAGCCGTTATAATCAGCCCCAGCATTTT
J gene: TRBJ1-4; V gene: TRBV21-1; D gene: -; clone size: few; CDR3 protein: CASPEATNEKLFF; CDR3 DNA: TGTGCCAGCCCTGAGGCAACTAATGAAAAACTGTTTTTT
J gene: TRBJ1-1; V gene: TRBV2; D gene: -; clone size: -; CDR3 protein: CASRDWGGNTEAFF; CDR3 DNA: TGTGCCAGCAGGGACTGGGGGGGGAACACTGAAGCTTTCTTT
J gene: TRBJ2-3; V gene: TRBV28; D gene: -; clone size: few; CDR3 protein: CASSSPGNTDTQYF; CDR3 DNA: TGTGCCAGCAGTTCCCCGGGGAACACAGATACGCAGTATTTT
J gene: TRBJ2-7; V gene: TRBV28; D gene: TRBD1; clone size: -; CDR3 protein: CASTLSGGQSSYEQYF; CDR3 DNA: TGTGCCAGCACCCTTAGTGGGGGACAGAGCTCCTACGAGCAGTACTTC
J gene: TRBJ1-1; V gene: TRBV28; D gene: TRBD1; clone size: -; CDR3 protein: CASSYQGQGALAFF; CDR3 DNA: TGTGCCAGCAGTTATCAAGGTCAGGGGGCTTTGGCTTTCTTT
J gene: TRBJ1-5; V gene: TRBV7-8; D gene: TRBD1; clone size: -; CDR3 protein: CASSERDRDFSNQPQHF; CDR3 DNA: TGTGCCAGCAGCGAGCGGGACAGGGACTTTAGCAATCAGCCCCAGCATTTT
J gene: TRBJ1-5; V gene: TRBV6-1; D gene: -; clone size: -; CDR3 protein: CASSEGGTYQPQHF; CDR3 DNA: TGTGCCAGCAGTGAAGGTGGCACCTATCAGCCCCAGCATTTT
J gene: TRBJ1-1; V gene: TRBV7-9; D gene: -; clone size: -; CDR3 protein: CASSTTDRMNTEAFF; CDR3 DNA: TGTGCCAGCAGCACGACGGACAGAATGAACACTGAAGCTTTCTTT
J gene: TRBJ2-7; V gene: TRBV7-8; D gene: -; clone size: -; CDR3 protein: CASSLDRARRHEQYF; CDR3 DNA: TGTGCCAGCAGCTTAGATCGAGCGCGGCGTCACGAGCAGTACTTC
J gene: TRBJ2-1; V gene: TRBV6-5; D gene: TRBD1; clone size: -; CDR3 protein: CASSYSGTANYDEQFF; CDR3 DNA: TGTGCCAGCAGTTACTCCGGGACAGCCAACTACGATGAGCAGTTCTTC
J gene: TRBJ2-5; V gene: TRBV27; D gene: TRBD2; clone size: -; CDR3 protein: CASSRGLAGVETQYF; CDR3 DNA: TGTGCCAGCAGCCGGGGACTAGCGGGGGTTGAGACCCAGTACTTC
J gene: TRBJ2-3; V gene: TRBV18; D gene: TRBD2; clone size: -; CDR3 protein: CASSPRQTSGRGGLTDTQYF; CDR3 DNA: TGTGCCAGCTCACCACGACAGACTAGCGGGAGAGGGGGTCTCACAGATACGCAGTATTTT
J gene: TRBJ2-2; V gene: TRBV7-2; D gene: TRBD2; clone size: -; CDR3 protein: CASSAVAGGNTGELFF; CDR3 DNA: TGTGCCAGCAGCGCCGTAGCGGGAGGGAACACCGGGGAGCTGTTTTTT
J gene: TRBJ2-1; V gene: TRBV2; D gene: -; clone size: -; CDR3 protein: CASRGDIGNEQFF; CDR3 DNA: TGTGCCAGCAGGGGGGACATTGGGAATGAGCAGTTCTTC
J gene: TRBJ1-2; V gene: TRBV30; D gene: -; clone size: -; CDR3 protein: CAWGYGGLFYGYTF; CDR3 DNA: TGTGCCTGGGGTTACGGGGGGCTGTTCTATGGCTACACCTTC
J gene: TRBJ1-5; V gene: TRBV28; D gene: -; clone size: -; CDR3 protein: CASSYPDRPNKPQHF; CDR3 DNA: TGTGCCAGCAGTTACCCAGACAGGCCCAATAAGCCCCAGCATTTT
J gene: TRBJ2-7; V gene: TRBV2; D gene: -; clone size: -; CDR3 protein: CASSEDRSYEQYF; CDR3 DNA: TGTGCCAGCAGTGAAGACAGGAGCTACGAGCAGTACTTC
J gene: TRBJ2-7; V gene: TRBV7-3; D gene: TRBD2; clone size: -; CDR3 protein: CASSLDSSGSREQYF; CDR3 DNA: TGTGCCAGCAGCTTAGACTCCAGCGGGAGCAGGGAGCAGTACTTC
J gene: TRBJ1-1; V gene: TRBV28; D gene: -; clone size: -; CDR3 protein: CASSLRVSLGTEAFF; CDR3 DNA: TGTGCCAGCAGTTTACGGGTCAGCCTCGGCACTGAAGCTTTCTTT
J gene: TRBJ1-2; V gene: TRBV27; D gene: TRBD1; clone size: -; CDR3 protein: CASRTFRDRDWGNYGYTF; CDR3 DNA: TGTGCCAGCAGAACGTTCCGGGACAGGGATTGGGGAAACTATGGCTACACCTTC
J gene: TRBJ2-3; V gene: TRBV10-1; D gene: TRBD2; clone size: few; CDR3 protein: CASSESSGTTVDTQYF; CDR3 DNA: TGCGCCAGCAGTGAGTCTAGCGGGACGACGGTGGATACGCAGTATTTT
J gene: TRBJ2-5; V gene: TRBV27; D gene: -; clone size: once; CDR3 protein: CASSFAGEETQYF; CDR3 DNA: TGTGCCAGCAGTTTCGCAGGGGAGGAGACCCAGTACTTC
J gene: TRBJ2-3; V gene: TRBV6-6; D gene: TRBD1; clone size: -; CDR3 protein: CASRSTQGSTDTQYF; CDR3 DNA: TGTGCCAGCAGATCCACACAGGGGAGCACAGATACGCAGTATTTT
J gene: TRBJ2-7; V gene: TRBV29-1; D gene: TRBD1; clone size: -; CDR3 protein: CSVESQDRGRWEQYF; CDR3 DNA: TGCAGCGTTGAAAGCCAGGACAGGGGTCGATGGGAGCAGTACTTC
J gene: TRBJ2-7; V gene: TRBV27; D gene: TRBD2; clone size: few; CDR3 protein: CASSPRTSGDYEQYF; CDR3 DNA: TGTGCCAGCAGTCCCCGGACTAGCGGGGACTACGAGCAGTACTTC
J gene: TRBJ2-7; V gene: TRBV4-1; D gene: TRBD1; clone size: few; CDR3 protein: CASSPYRDRGDEQYF; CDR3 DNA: TGCGCCAGCAGCCCCTACCGGGACAGGGGGGACGAGCAGTACTTC
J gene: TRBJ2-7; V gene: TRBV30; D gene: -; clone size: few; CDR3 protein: CAWSVSYYEQYF; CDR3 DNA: TGTGCCTGGAGTGTATCCTACTACGAGCAGTACTTC
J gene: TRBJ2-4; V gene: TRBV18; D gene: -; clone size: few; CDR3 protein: CASQAGIQQIQNIQYF; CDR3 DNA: TGTGCCAGCCAGGCGGGTATTCAACAGATCCAAAACATTCAGTACTTC
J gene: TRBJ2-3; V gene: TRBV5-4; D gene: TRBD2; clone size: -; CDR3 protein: CASSQPRASGVSSTDTQYF; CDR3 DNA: TGTGCCAGCAGCCAACCCAGGGCTAGCGGGGTCTCTAGCACAGATACGCAGTATTTT
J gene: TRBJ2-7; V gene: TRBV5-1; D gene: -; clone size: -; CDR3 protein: CASSLDLGRLSYEQYF; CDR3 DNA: TGCGCCAGCAGCTTGGACTTGGGCAGGTTATCCTACGAGCAGTACTTC
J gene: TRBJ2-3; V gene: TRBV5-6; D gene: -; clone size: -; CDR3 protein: CASSLVPGSGDTQYF; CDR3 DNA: TGTGCCAGCAGCTTGGTACCCGGGTCGGGAGATACGCAGTATTTT
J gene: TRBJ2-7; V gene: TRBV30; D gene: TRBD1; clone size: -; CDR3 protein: CAWRGIGQGPLYF; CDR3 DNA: TGTGCCTGGAGGGGCATTGGACAGGGGCCTCTCTACTTC
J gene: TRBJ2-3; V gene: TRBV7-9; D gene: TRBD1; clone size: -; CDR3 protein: CASSKDFDRGDTQYF; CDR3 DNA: TGTGCCAGCAGCAAGGATTTCGACAGGGGAGATACGCAGTATTTT
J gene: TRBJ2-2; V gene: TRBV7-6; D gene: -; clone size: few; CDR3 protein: CASSLGLANAGELFF; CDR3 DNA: TGTGCCAGCAGCCTCGGGCTAGCCAACGCCGGGGAGCTGTTTTTT